The rows below give T cell receptor beta chains drawn from one sample of a study of human T cells and chemical hapten exposure. MiXCR, run by TCRdb on the RACE reads, gives a single entry per CDR3 protein. The table lists over 300,000 distinct CDR3 sequences, 5.1% of them singletons. The sequenced sample was whole blood, obtained in connection with sensitization to the hapten diphenylcyclopropenone (DPC). These receptors originate from a woman aged 45-65 years with alopecia areata. Some clones in this sample may be carry-over from other donors' samples. The CDR3 runs from the conserved cysteine through the conserved F or W. Each record gives: J gene, V gene, D gene, clone size, CDR3 DNA, CDR3 protein. D genes are given only for firm matches. Clone size is shown for a subset of rows, as once, few, many or a class of expanded clone.

TRBJ2-1 | TRBV28 | NA | few | TGTGCCAGCAGTTTCCCTGGTAGGGAGCAGTTCTTC | CASSFPGREQFF
TRBJ1-1 | TRBV5-5 | NA | many | TGTGCCAGCACCACCGAGGGGGTTGGGACTGAAGCTTTCTTT | CASTTEGVGTEAFF
TRBJ1-5 | TRBV12-3/TRBV12-4 | TRBD1 | few | TGTGCCAGCAGTTCCAGACAGGGTTTTGGCAATCAGCCCCAGCATTTT | CASSSRQGFGNQPQHF
TRBJ2-2 | TRBV4-3 | TRBD2 | many | TGCGCCAGCAGCCAAGAAGCTAGCGGGAGAGCGAACACCGGGGAGCTGTTTTTT | CASSQEASGRANTGELFF
TRBJ1-3 | TRBV6-5 | TRBD1 | many | TGTGCCAGCAGCTCGACAGGGGGCAAGGGAAACACCATATATTTT | CASSSTGGKGNTIYF
TRBJ2-2 | TRBV29-1 | NA | many | TGCAGCGTTGGCAAGGGCGCGAACACCGGGGAGCTGTTTTTT | CSVGKGANTGELFF
TRBJ1-5 | TRBV27 | NA | NA | TGTGCCAGCAGCACTGAGGGGCGATACAATCAGCCCCAGCATTTT | CASSTEGRYNQPQHF
TRBJ1-1 | TRBV28 | NA | few | TGTGCCAGCAGTTTTTATAACAGGGCTCACACTGAAGCTTTCTTT | CASSFYNRAHTEAFF
TRBJ1-1 | TRBV9 | NA | NA | TGTGCCAGCAGCCAGTACACGGGCCTGAACACTGAAGCTTTCTTT | CASSQYTGLNTEAFF
TRBJ2-5 | TRBV5-4 | NA | NA | TGTGCCAGCAGCTTGGCTACCCTCCAGATAGAGACCCAGTACTTC | CASSLATLQIETQYF
TRBJ1-1 | TRBV10-3 | NA | many | TGTGCCATCAGTGATCTGAACACTGAAGCTTTCTTT | CAISDLNTEAFF
TRBJ2-3 | TRBV29-1 | NA | many | TGCAGCGTTGAAAGCCTCGGACTTAAGTCGTCAGATACGCAGTATTTT | CSVESLGLKSSDTQYF
TRBJ1-1 | TRBV7-9 | NA | NA | TGTGCCAGCAGCCCCGCGGGGGGCTATACTGAAGCTTTCTTT | CASSPAGGYTEAFF
TRBJ2-3 | TRBV14 | NA | few | TGTGCCAGCAGCCAACAGGGCGTTACGCAGTATTTT | CASSQQGVTQYF
TRBJ2-2 | TRBV19 | NA | many | TGTGCCAGCCGGATGGCCGGGGAGCTGTTTTTT | CASRMAGELFF
TRBJ2-1 | TRBV7-6 | NA | NA | TGTGCCAGCAGCCCGGGGGCCATCAATGAGCAGTTCTTC | CASSPGAINEQFF
TRBJ1-1 | TRBV6-1 | NA | NA | TGTGCCAGCAGTGAAGCGCTTCTAGTCGGAGGACCCACTGAAGCTTTCTTT | CASSEALLVGGPTEAFF
TRBJ2-2 | TRBV6-1 | NA | few | TGTGCCAGCAGTTTCCCGATGGACAGAGCGGACACCGGGGAGCTGTTTTTT | CASSFPMDRADTGELFF
TRBJ2-1 | TRBV3-1 | NA | many | TGTGCCAGCAGCCACGGGGGAGCGGATGAGCAGTTCTTC | CASSHGGADEQFF
TRBJ1-4 | TRBV5-1 | TRBD1 | NA | TGCGCCAGCAGCCCCGGACAGGGCTCTACTAATGAAAAACTGTTTTTT | CASSPGQGSTNEKLFF
TRBJ1-1 | TRBV4-1 | NA | NA | TGCGCCAGCAGCCGAGTGGATACAAGGTTGGACACTGAAGCTTTCTTT | CASSRVDTRLDTEAFF
TRBJ2-5 | TRBV3-1 | TRBD2 | many | TGTGCCAGCAGCCAAGTTACTAGCGGGGGGGCCGACCAAGAGACCCAGTACTTC | CASSQVTSGGADQETQYF
TRBJ1-1 | TRBV12-3/TRBV12-4 | NA | NA | TGTGCCAGCAGTTTAAACGTCGGGGGCCATGTGAACACTGAAGCTTTCTTT | CASSLNVGGHVNTEAFF
TRBJ1-5 | TRBV20-1 | NA | NA | TGCAGTGCTAGCGCTCCCCGTTTAGTAAATCAGCCCCAGCATTTT | CSASAPRLVNQPQHF
TRBJ2-3 | TRBV7-2 | TRBD2 | NA | TGTGCCAGCAGCCTACTCCCGGGACTAGCGGGACCCCGTGCTAGCACAGATACGCAGTATTTT | CASSLLPGLAGPRASTDTQYF
TRBJ1-3 | TRBV12-5 | NA | many | TGTGCTAGTGGGGGGGACCCCCACACCATATATTTT | CASGGDPHTIYF
TRBJ2-1 | TRBV7-2 | TRBD2 | many | TGTGCCAGCTCGTCGTTTGTAGCGGGACAAAATGAGCAGTTCTTC | CASSSFVAGQNEQFF
TRBJ2-7 | TRBV7-3 | TRBD1 | NA | TGTGCCAGCAGCCGAAGAGAGGGGGCCGAGCAGTACTTC | CASSRREGAEQYF
TRBJ2-7 | TRBV6-1 | TRBD1 | many | TGTGCCAGCAGTGTGCGGACAGGCCCCTACGAGCAGTACTTC | CASSVRTGPYEQYF
TRBJ2-1 | TRBV21-1 | NA | NA | TGTGCCAGCAGCAGGATTACGGGCGTGGGGAATGAGCAGTTCTTC | CASSRITGVGNEQFF
TRBJ2-7 | TRBV6-5 | TRBD1 | many | TGTGCCAGCAGAGGTCTTGATCAGGGGGCATCCTACGAGCAGTACTTC | CASRGLDQGASYEQYF
TRBJ2-3 | TRBV29-1 | NA | many | TGCAGCGTTAGCATAGACGCCTCGGATACGCAGTATTTT | CSVSIDASDTQYF
TRBJ2-3 | TRBV11-2 | TRBD2 | many | TGTGCCAGCAGCTTTCCTAGCGGGAGGCAACATACGCAGTATTTT | CASSFPSGRQHTQYF
TRBJ2-7 | TRBV27 | NA | few | TGTGCCAGCAGTTTATCGGGCGGAAACCCCTACGAGCAGTACTTC | CASSLSGGNPYEQYF
TRBJ2-1 | TRBV7-2 | TRBD2 | NA | TGTGCCAGCAGCCTCAAGCGGAGCGGGGGGGCGAATGAGCAGTTCTTC | CASSLKRSGGANEQFF
TRBJ2-1 | TRBV29-1 | NA | many | TGCAGCGTTGAAGTAACTCGGCGGAATGAGCAGTTCTTC | CSVEVTRRNEQFF
TRBJ1-1 | TRBV12-3/TRBV12-4 | NA | many | TGTGCCAGCAGTTTAGGAGGCGCGGCCACTGAAGCTTTCTTT | CASSLGGAATEAFF